This is a list of T cell receptor beta chains from one sample in a study of cytomegalovirus exposure and HLA in healthy donors. Clones were read by immunoSEQ multiplex PCR, and TCRdb kept only the in-frame ones, dropping some. The sample lists around 250,000 clones, 70% to 90% occurring once. Sample: PBMCs. The origin of the receptors is a woman aged 60 to 75 in good health and CMV-seropositive. Each CDR3 is given with its conserved first and last residue.

TRBJ1-1 TRBV7-9 CSSSLLQGTEAFF
TRBJ2-7 TRBV21-1 CASSKETSGVSRCFKQYF
TRBJ1-1 TRBV5-1 CASSLSGPSAEAFF
TRBJ2-1 TRBV27 CASSSGQGRSPGQQFF
TRBJ2-7 TRBV29-1 CSVALASYEQYF
TRBJ2-7 TRBV28 CASSSTGTGVDEQYF
TRBJ1-5 TRBV28 CASRSSEKNQPQHF
TRBJ2-5 TRBV7-9 CASSFSGEETQYF
TRBJ1-6 TRBV2 CASRYRGSNSPLHF
TRBJ1-5 TRBV4-1 CASSQTGGGGQPQHF
TRBJ2-1 TRBV4-1 CASSPLEREFNEQFF
TRBJ2-7 TRBV11-2 CASSSIAGPTYEQYF
TRBJ2-3 TRBV5-5 CASSFLRDTQYF
TRBJ2-5 TRBV28 CASRLGQQETQYF
TRBJ2-1 TRBV5-1 CASSSGQGGNEQFF
TRBJ2-3 TRBV19 CASSIGQGSTDTQYF
TRBJ2-5 TRBV5-1 CASSPKLAGNGETQYF
TRBJ1-2 TRBV6-1 CASRWRGEMNYGYTF
TRBJ1-2 TRBV7-6 CASSPTGVRDSGYTF
TRBJ1-2 TRBV28 CASSFQLNYGYTF
TRBJ2-1 TRBV9 CASSVQANEQFF
TRBJ2-2 TRBV7-3 CASSSQGRTGELFF
TRBJ2-7 TRBV9 CASSVAPTSGSSYEQYF
TRBJ1-1 TRBV15 CATSPRTGQTEAFF
TRBJ1-6 TRBV2 CASSGMGVMRAPDNSPLHF
TRBJ1-1 TRBV11-2 CASSPQGARGAFF
TRBJ2-7 TRBV29-1 CSVEDRKYEQYF
TRBJ1-4 TRBV18 CASSPEQGTGLLFF
TRBJ2-7 TRBV18 CASSPKGTGGYEQYF
TRBJ2-7 TRBV5-1 CASSSGTGFYEQYF
TRBJ2-5 TRBV6-5 CASSKQGIGQETQYF
TRBJ1-1 TRBV27 CASRRGGRTEAFF
TRBJ2-2 TRBV10-2 CASRGQLYTGELFF
TRBJ2-3 TRBV7-9 CASSPGTSATDTQYF
TRBJ1-2 TRBV6-4 CASSDSYTGGNGYTF
TRBJ2-1 TRBV28 CASMNRENEQFF
TRBJ2-4 TRBV29-1 CSARGPGQNIQYF
TRBJ2-7 TRBV6-5 CASSYGTTRYEQYF
TRBJ2-2 TRBV27 CASSLLAGEGTGELFF
TRBJ2-2 TRBV4-1 CASSQEGLNGVELFF